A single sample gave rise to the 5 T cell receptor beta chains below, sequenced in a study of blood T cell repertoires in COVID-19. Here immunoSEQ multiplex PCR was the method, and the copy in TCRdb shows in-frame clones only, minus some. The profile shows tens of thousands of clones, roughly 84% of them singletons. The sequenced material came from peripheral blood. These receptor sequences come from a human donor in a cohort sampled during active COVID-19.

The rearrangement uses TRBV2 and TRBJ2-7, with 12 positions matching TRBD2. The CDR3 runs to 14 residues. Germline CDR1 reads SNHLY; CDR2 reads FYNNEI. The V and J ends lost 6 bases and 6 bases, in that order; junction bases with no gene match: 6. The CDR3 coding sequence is TGTGCCAGCAGGAAGACTAGCGGGGGCCCCGAGCAGTACTTC. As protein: CASRKTSGGPEQYF.

DNA of the CDR3: TGTGCCTGGAGTGTACAGTCTACCTATGGCTACACCTTC. This translates into CAWSVQSTYGYTF. The V gene is TRBV30, the J gene TRBJ1-2, with no clear D. This CDR3 has 13 residues. The germline V and J ends were trimmed by 0 bases and 4 bases, with 9 bases remaining between them. Per the germline V gene, CDR1 is GTSNPN and CDR2 is SVGIG (reference sequence).

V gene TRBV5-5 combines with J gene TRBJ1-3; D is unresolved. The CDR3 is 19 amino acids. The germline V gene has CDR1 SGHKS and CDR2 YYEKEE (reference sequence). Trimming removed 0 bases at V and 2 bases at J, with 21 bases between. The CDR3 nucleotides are TGTGCCAGCAGCTTGGTGGGTTTGGAGGACTCTACTACTGGAAACACCATATATTTT. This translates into CASSLVGLEDSTTGNTIYF.

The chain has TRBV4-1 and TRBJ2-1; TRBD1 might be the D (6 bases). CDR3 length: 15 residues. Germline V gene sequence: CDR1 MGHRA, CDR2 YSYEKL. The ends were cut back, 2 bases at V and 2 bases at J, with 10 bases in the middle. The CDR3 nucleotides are TGCGCCAGCAGCCAACGGACAGTTACCTACAATGAGCAGTTCTTC. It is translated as CASSQRTVTYNEQFF.

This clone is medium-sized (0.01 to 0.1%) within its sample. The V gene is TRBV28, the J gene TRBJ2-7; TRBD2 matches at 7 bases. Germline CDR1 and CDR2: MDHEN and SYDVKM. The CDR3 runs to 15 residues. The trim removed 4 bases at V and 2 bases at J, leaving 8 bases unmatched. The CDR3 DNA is TGTGCCAGCAGTTGGGGGGGGTGGAACACCTACGAGCAGTACTTC. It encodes CASSWGGWNTYEQYF.